This TCR beta chain appears in the sequencing data of a study of human T cells and chemical hapten exposure. Noted time point: patch test 3, about 24 weeks after DPC sensitization. Treatment in this sample: therapeutic diphenylcyclopropenone sensitization with weekly scalp DPC. The CDR3 runs 15 residues. The germline CDR1 and CDR2 sequences are SQVTM and ANQGSEA. Trimming removed 6 bases from V and 2 bases from J; junction bases left unmatched: 7. General study results and limits: Having alopecia, donors may respond immunologically unlike healthy people.

MiXCR was run by TCRdb on the RACE reads, yielding one entry per CDR3 protein. The sample has 210,000 or so distinct CDR3 sequences, 24% seen once. As regards this clonotype: Its antigen is as yet unknown.

The sample here was whole blood, taken in connection with sensitization to the hapten diphenylcyclopropenone (DPC). The rearrangement joins TRBV29-1 to TRBJ2-4, with TRBD2 matching 10 bases. The sequence came from a woman between 40 and 50 years old with alopecia areata. Some clones in this sample may be carry-over from other donors' samples. CDR3 DNA: TGCAGCGTCGGGACTAGCGTCGATACCAAAAACATTCAGTACTTC. Encoded protein: CSVGTSVDTKNIQYF.